A selection of T cell receptor beta chains follows, all from one sample in a study of human T cells and chemical hapten exposure. TCRdb reanalysed the RACE reads using MiXCR and keeps one entry per CDR3 protein. The sample consists of tens of thousands of distinct CDR3 sequences, roughly 8.5% of them appearing once. The sample was whole blood, taken in connection with sensitization to the hapten diphenylcyclopropenone (DPC). The receptor set was obtained from a woman in her forties or fifties with alopecia areata. Some clones in this sample may be carry-over from other donors' samples. CDR3s include the opening cysteine and the closing phenylalanine or tryptophan. The D gene is left open where the match is weak. Not every row has a clone size; where given, it reads once, few, many or a size class.

j_call d_call clone_size v_call cdr3_nt cdr3_aa
TRBJ2-7 NA many TRBV20-1 TGCAGTGCTGAGGTACCCTACGAGCAGTACTTC CSAEVPYEQYF
TRBJ2-7 NA NA TRBV30 TGTGCCTGGAGCCTACGGGCCTGGCCCTACGAGCAGTACTTC CAWSLRAWPYEQYF
TRBJ1-2 NA few TRBV5-6 TGTGCCAGCAGCCCACTTAATTGGGCAGATTATGGCTACACCTTC CASSPLNWADYGYTF
TRBJ2-3 NA few TRBV5-1 TGCGCCAGCAGCTTAGGGGGGTTTGACACAGATACGCAGTATTTT CASSLGGFDTDTQYF
TRBJ2-1 NA once TRBV5-5 TGTGCCAGCAGCTTCGAGGGGGGCAGGAGAGATGAGCAGTTCTTC CASSFEGGRRDEQFF
TRBJ2-6 NA NA TRBV21-1 TGTGCCAGCAGCAAAATTCCGGGTTACTCTGGGGCCAACGTCCTGACTTTC CASSKIPGYSGANVLTF
TRBJ2-5 NA NA TRBV7-8 TGTGCCAGCAGGCCAGGGTTTGACGAGACCCAGTACTTC CASRPGFDETQYF
TRBJ1-1 NA many TRBV14 TGTGCCAGCAAGGCTCTGGGTCGCCCGAACACTGAAGCTTTCTTT CASKALGRPNTEAFF
TRBJ1-2 NA few TRBV28 TGTGCCAGCAGTTTTCGATGGCCTCCGGCGGAGGGCTACACCTTC CASSFRWPPAEGYTF
TRBJ2-1 NA many TRBV10-1 TGCGCCAGCAGTGCAGGGACTCTGGGCGGTGAGCAGTTCTTC CASSAGTLGGEQFF
TRBJ2-1 TRBD2 NA TRBV7-2 TGTGCCAGCAGCTTCTATAGCGGGGGCCCTAGCTCCTACAATGAGCAGTTCTTC CASSFYSGGPSSYNEQFF
TRBJ2-1 NA NA TRBV29-1 TGCAGCTCCTTGGGCCAGCGGGTCTCCTACAATGAGCAGTTCTTC CSSLGQRVSYNEQFF
TRBJ1-1 NA NA TRBV14 TGTGCCAGCAGCCAAGTTTCCAGGGTAGGGGCTGAAGCTTTCTTT CASSQVSRVGAEAFF
TRBJ2-7 NA NA TRBV12-3/TRBV12-4 TGTGCCAGCAGTTCCTCGGGGGCAGGGTCCGAGCAGTACTTC CASSSSGAGSEQYF
TRBJ2-7 TRBD1 NA TRBV2 TGTGCCAGCAGTCCCAAAGGGGGACAGGTCTACGAGCAGTACTTC CASSPKGGQVYEQYF
TRBJ1-2 TRBD1 NA TRBV28 TGTGCCAGCAGATCGCCGGGACAGGTGAACTATGGCTACACCTTC CASRSPGQVNYGYTF
TRBJ1-1 TRBD1 many TRBV12-3/TRBV12-4 TGTGCCAGCAGCAACGACAGGGGGCGGGCGAACACTGAAGCTTTCTTT CASSNDRGRANTEAFF
TRBJ2-7 TRBD2 few TRBV28 TGTGCTTCACAGCGGGAGCCGCAAGAGCAGTACTTC CASQREPQEQYF
TRBJ2-7 NA few TRBV28 TGTGCCAGCAGTTTTTTCGGGACACCTTCCTACGAGCAGTACTTC CASSFFGTPSYEQYF
TRBJ2-7 NA many TRBV2 TGTGCCAGCAGTAGGACGGGACCAGAGCAGTACTTC CASSRTGPEQYF
TRBJ2-5 TRBD1 many TRBV6-2/TRBV6-3 TGTGCCAGCAGTTACATCGACAGGGCCCCGATGGAGACCCAGTACTTC CASSYIDRAPMETQYF
TRBJ1-6 NA many TRBV12-3/TRBV12-4 TGTGCCAGCAGTTTATCCGGGCGCGGAAATTCACCCCTCCACTTT CASSLSGRGNSPLHF